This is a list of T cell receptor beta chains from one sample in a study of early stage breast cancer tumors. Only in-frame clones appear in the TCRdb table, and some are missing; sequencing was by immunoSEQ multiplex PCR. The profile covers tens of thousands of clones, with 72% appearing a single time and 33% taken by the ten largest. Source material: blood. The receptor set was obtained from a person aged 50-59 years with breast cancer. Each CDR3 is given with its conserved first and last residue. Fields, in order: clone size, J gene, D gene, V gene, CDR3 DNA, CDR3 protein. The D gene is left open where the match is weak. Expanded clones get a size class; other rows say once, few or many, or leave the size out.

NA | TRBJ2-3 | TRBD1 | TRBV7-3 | TGTGCCAGCAGCATCACAGGGGCGGATACGCAGTATTTT | CASSITGADTQYF
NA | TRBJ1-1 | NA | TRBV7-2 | TGTGCCAGCAGCCTAGGGCGGGGAGTCACTGAAGCTTTCTTT | CASSLGRGVTEAFF
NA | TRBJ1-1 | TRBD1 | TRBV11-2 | TGTGCCAGCAGCTCAGGACAGGACTCCATTCGACCCACTGAAGCTTTCTTT | CASSSGQDSIRPTEAFF
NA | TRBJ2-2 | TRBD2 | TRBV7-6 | TGTGCCAGCAGCTTAGCGCCGGGAGGGAACACCGGGGAGCTGTTTTTT | CASSLAPGGNTGELFF
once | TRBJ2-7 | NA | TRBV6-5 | TGTGCCAGCAGTCAAAGACAGGACCCACCCTTGGAGCAGTACTTC | CASSQRQDPPLEQYF
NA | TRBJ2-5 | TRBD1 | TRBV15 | TGTGCCACCAGCAGAACCCGGGACAGGCAAGAGACCCAGTACTTC | CATSRTRDRQETQYF
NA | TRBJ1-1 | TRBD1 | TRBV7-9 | TGTGCCAGCAGCTTGACAGGGTGGAGCACTGAAGCTTTCTTT | CASSLTGWSTEAFF
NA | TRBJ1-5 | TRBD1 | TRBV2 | TGTGCCAGCAGTGAGCAGGGGGCTGGCAATCAGCCCCAGCATTTT | CASSEQGAGNQPQHF
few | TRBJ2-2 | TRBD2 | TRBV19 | TGTGCCACTCGACTAGCGGGAGGGCCTGGGGAGCTGTTTTTT | CATRLAGGPGELFF
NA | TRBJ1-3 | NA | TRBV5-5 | TGTGCCAGCAGCTTGGCAGGGTCAGCCTTCCCTTACTCTGGAAACACCATATATTTT | CASSLAGSAFPYSGNTIYF
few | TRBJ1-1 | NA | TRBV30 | TGTGCCTGGAGTAGGACCACTGAAGCTTTCTTT | CAWSRTTEAFF
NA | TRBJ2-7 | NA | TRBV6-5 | TGTGCCAGCAGTCCCATAGCGGTTAAAATCGTAGAGTACTTC | CASSPIAVKIVEYF
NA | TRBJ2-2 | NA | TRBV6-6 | TGTGCCAGCAGTTACTCTTACAGATCCACCGGGGAGCTGTTTTTT | CASSYSYRSTGELFF
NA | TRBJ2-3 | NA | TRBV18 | TGTGCCAGCTCACGAGGCGGCACAGATACGCAGTATTTT | CASSRGGTDTQYF
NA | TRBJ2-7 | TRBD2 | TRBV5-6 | TGTGCCAGCAGCTTGGGAGGAGCGGGGGGACCCTCCTACGAGCAGTACTTC | CASSLGGAGGPSYEQYF
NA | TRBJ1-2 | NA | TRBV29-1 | TGCAGCGTTTGGACGTCCCTTTGGGGCTACACCTTC | CSVWTSLWGYTF
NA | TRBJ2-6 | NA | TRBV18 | TGTGCCAGCTCACCAATAAACTCTGGGGCCAACGTCCTGACTTTC | CASSPINSGANVLTF
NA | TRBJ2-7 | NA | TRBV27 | TGTGCCAGCAGTTTACAAGGTTTCCCCACCTACGAGCAGTACTTC | CASSLQGFPTYEQYF